A selection of T cell receptor beta chains follows, all from one sample in a study of tumor-infiltrating lymphocytes in localized non-small cell lung cancer. Profiled with immunoSEQ multiplex PCR; TCRdb holds only in-frame clones, not every one. The sample includes 15,000 to 20,000 clones, about four fifths of them seen just once. Sequencing was done on a sample of lung tumor tissue. Receptors were obtained from a human donor with non-small cell lung cancer. Each CDR3 is given with its conserved first and last residue. D genes are given only for firm matches. Where a row states a size, it is once, few, many or the class of an expanded clone; other rows omit it.

clone_size j_call v_call d_call cdr3_nt cdr3_aa
- TRBJ2-6 TRBV9 - TGTGCCAGCAGCGTACCCCCTGCGGGGGCCAACGTCCTGACTTTC CASSVPPAGANVLTF
- TRBJ2-5 TRBV29-1 - TGCAGCACCGGGGACTCCGACGAGACCCAGTACTTC CSTGDSDETQYF
few TRBJ2-2 TRBV25-1 TRBD1 TGTGCCAGCAGTGACAGGGGGCGGGACACCGGGGAGCTGTTTTTT CASSDRGRDTGELFF
- TRBJ2-5 TRBV29-1 - TGCAGCGTTGTCCGCAGCCAAGAGACCCAGTACTTC CSVVRSQETQYF
few TRBJ1-1 TRBV10-3 TRBD1 TGTGCCATAAAACCGGGACAGCCATTTATGAACACTGAAGCTTTCTTT CAIKPGQPFMNTEAFF
- TRBJ2-5 TRBV7-9 TRBD1 TGTGCCAGCAGCTTAGAAGGGAGGACAGGGTCCCAAGAGACCCAGTACTTC CASSLEGRTGSQETQYF
few TRBJ2-1 TRBV15 - TGTGCCACCAGCAGAGGGGGGGGGCTACGCGGGTCGTACAATGAGCAGTTCTTC CATSRGGGLRGSYNEQFF
- TRBJ2-7 TRBV4-2 TRBD1 TGTGCCAGCAGCCAAGCCAGGGACAGCGCCTACGAGCAGTACTTC CASSQARDSAYEQYF
- TRBJ2-2 TRBV6-1 TRBD2 TGTGCCAGCAGTGAAGCGCGAATAGCGGGAGGGAACACCGGGGAGCTGTTTTTT CASSEARIAGGNTGELFF
- TRBJ1-2 TRBV27 - TGTGCCAGCAGTTTATTTGGTTATGGCTACACCTTC CASSLFGYGYTF
- TRBJ1-1 TRBV27 - TGTGCCAGCAGTTGGGGGGTGGAAACTGAAGCTTTCTTT CASSWGVETEAFF
- TRBJ2-1 TRBV9 TRBD2 TGTGCCAGCAGCGTAGGGGCTAGCGGGGAGGGCGTGCAGTTCTTC CASSVGASGEGVQFF
- TRBJ1-6 TRBV6-5 - TGTGCCACCTCACTTTTTTCCCCCTATAATTCACCCCTCCACTTT CATSLFSPYNSPLHF
- TRBJ2-6 TRBV7-8 - TGTGCCAGCAGCTTAGACAGGTCCAACGTCCTGACTTTC CASSLDRSNVLTF
- TRBJ1-4 TRBV27 TRBD1 TGTGCCAGCAGTCCAAGGACAGGGGGGGGTGAAAAACTGTTTTTT CASSPRTGGGEKLFF
- TRBJ1-6 TRBV30 - TGTGCCGGGGGCCGGGACTCACCCCTCCACTTT CAGGRDSPLHF
- TRBJ1-2 TRBV7-9 - TGTGCCAGCAGCACGCGGAGGGGGGGCTATGGCTACACCTTC CASSTRRGGYGYTF
- TRBJ2-7 TRBV10-1 TRBD2 TGCGCCACCCTTAGTCCGGGACTAGCGGGATCCTACGAGCAGTACTTC CATLSPGLAGSYEQYF
- TRBJ2-2 TRBV5-1 - TGCGCCAGCAGCCACCACTTCACCGGGGAGCTGTTTTTT CASSHHFTGELFF
medium-sized TRBJ1-1 TRBV18 - TGTGCCAGCTCACCACCGGCAGGGACAAACACTGAAGCTTTCTTT CASSPPAGTNTEAFF
- TRBJ1-3 TRBV9 TRBD1 TGTGCCAGCAGCGCGACAGGGGGTATAGGCACCATATATTTT CASSATGGIGTIYF
- TRBJ2-3 TRBV5-1 - TGCGCCAGCAGCTTGGCTAGGGCAGGCACAGATACGCAGTATTTT CASSLARAGTDTQYF
- TRBJ1-5 TRBV4-1 - TGCGCCAGCAGCCAAGTTTTATTTTGGCAGTTAAATCAGCCCCAGCATTTT CASSQVLFWQLNQPQHF
- TRBJ1-1 TRBV7-8 TRBD1 TGTGCCAGCAGCTTAGCAGGGGGCTCTTTCATGAACACTGAAGCTTTCTTT CASSLAGGSFMNTEAFF
- TRBJ2-7 TRBV7-6 - TGTGCCAGCAGCTTAGTCGAGCAGTACTTC CASSLVEQYF
- TRBJ2-3 TRBV5-4 - TGTGCCAGCAGCTTGGGGGGGACCCTCACAGATACGCAGTATTTT CASSLGGTLTDTQYF
large TRBJ1-2 TRBV29-1 - TGCAGCGTTGAAAGGGAAACCTATGGCTACACCTTC CSVERETYGYTF
- TRBJ2-1 TRBV18 - TGTGCCAGCTCAATTCCAGGTTCCTACAATGAGCAGTTCTTC CASSIPGSYNEQFF
few TRBJ1-2 TRBV19 TRBD1 TGTGCCAGTAGTATGGACAGGGGCCTTTTCTATGGCTACACCTTC CASSMDRGLFYGYTF
few TRBJ2-7 TRBV6-5 - TGTGCCAGCAGTTACTCGGCGGAGAGCTCCTACGAGCAGTACTTC CASSYSAESSYEQYF
- TRBJ1-1 TRBV7-3 - TGTGCCAGCAGCTTAAGCCCAGCTATGAACACTGAAGCTTTCTTT CASSLSPAMNTEAFF
- TRBJ1-5 TRBV7-8 TRBD1 TGTGCCAGCAGCTCGGACAGGGTTTGGGTCAATCAGCCCCAGCATTTT CASSSDRVWVNQPQHF
- TRBJ2-3 TRBV6-4 - TGTGCCAGCAGTACGGCGGGGTCAGATACGCAGTATTTT CASSTAGSDTQYF
- TRBJ2-5 TRBV7-2 TRBD2 TGTGCCAGCAGCTTCGGGACTAGTGAGACCCAGTACTTC CASSFGTSETQYF
once TRBJ2-1 TRBV30 - TGTGCCTGGAGTGTAACTGATGAGCAGTTCTTC CAWSVTDEQFF
few TRBJ2-7 TRBV2 - TGTGCCAGCAGTGAAGGGGTCAGGGTAGCCGAGCAGTACTTC CASSEGVRVAEQYF
- TRBJ1-2 TRBV19 - TGTGCCAGTAAGCCCGACAGGCATGATGGCTACACCTTC CASKPDRHDGYTF
- TRBJ2-7 TRBV5-1 TRBD1 TGCGCCAGCAGCTTGGGGGACAGGGCCTACGAGCAGTACTTC CASSLGDRAYEQYF
- TRBJ1-1 TRBV28 - TGTGCCAGCAGTTGGGGACAGAACACTGAAGCTTTCTTT CASSWGQNTEAFF
few TRBJ2-7 TRBV30 - TGTGCCTGGAGTGCACAATCCTACGAGCAGTACTTC CAWSAQSYEQYF
- TRBJ2-2 TRBV5-1 - TGCGCCAGCAGCTTGGCCTATGGGGGGACGGTCACCGGGGAGCTGTTTTTT CASSLAYGGTVTGELFF
- TRBJ2-3 TRBV5-1 TRBD2 TGCGCCAGCCGGGGGGGGGAAAGCACAGATACGCAGTATTTT CASRGGESTDTQYF
- TRBJ2-2 TRBV9 - TGTGCCAGCAGCGAAAGGACGGGAATGAACACCGGGGAGCTGTTTTTT CASSERTGMNTGELFF
- TRBJ1-2 TRBV4-1 - TGCGCCAGCAGCCCCGACAGTTCTAACTATGGCTACACCTTC CASSPDSSNYGYTF
- TRBJ2-5 TRBV15 TRBD1 TGTGCCACCAGCAGGGACAGGGCAGAGACCCAGTACTTC CATSRDRAETQYF
- TRBJ1-1 TRBV14 - TGTGCCAGCAGCCAAGATAGGGGGAGGAACACTGAAGCTTTCTTT CASSQDRGRNTEAFF
- TRBJ1-4 TRBV7-9 - TGTGCCAGCAGCTTCGGGACGGCTAATGAAAAACTGTTTTTT CASSFGTANEKLFF
- TRBJ1-5 TRBV28 - TGTGCCAGCAGTTTGATGGGGGGTCCGCGCAATCAGCCCCAGCATTTT CASSLMGGPRNQPQHF
- TRBJ1-2 TRBV6-5 - TGTGCCAGCGGACGGGACGGAGACTTCTATGGCTACACCTTC CASGRDGDFYGYTF
- TRBJ2-4 TRBV5-1 - TGCGCCAGCAGCTTGGGCCCCAGTGGTGAAAACATTCAGTACTTC CASSLGPSGENIQYF
few TRBJ1-3 TRBV11-2 - TGTGCCAGCAGCTTAGTGGCAGGAAACACCATATATTTT CASSLVAGNTIYF
once TRBJ2-5 TRBV4-1 - TGCGCCAGCAGCCAAGATCCAGGGGAAGAGACCCAGTACTTC CASSQDPGEETQYF
- TRBJ1-2 TRBV7-3 TRBD1 TGTGCCAGCAGCCCCAATGGACAGGCCGACTATGGCTACACCTTC CASSPNGQADYGYTF
medium-sized TRBJ2-7 TRBV27 - TGTGCCAGCAGCAGGACAGCCGACTCCTACGAGCAGTACTTC CASSRTADSYEQYF
- TRBJ1-3 TRBV5-1 TRBD1 TGCGCCAGCAGCTTGGCAGGGGGCCGTCTGGGAAACACCATATATTTT CASSLAGGRLGNTIYF
once TRBJ2-7 TRBV7-9 - TGTGCCAGCAGCCCCATAGGGGCGCTGAGGGGAGAGCAGTACTTC CASSPIGALRGEQYF
- TRBJ1-3 TRBV19 TRBD1 TGTGCCAGTAGTCCGGGGACAGTCTCTGGAAACACCATATATTTT CASSPGTVSGNTIYF